This is a list of T cell receptor beta chains from one sample in a study of T cell repertoires in cytomegalovirus infection. TCRdb reprocessed the reads with MiXCR, giving one entry per CDR3 protein. The data contain 230,000 or so distinct CDR3 sequences, 15% to 20% of them seen just once; the ten biggest clones take up roughly 45%. The sample comprised CD8+ T cells from PBMCs. These receptors were obtained from a human donor in good health (CMV status not recorded). Some clones in this sample may be carry-over from other donors' samples. Both conserved end residues are part of each CDR3. Fields, in order: V gene, clone size, J gene, CDR3 protein. Size is stated for part of the rows, as once, few or many counts, or as a class when the clone is expanded.

V gene: TRBV7-9
clone size: many
J gene: TRBJ2-1
CDR3 protein: CASSLGAHNEQFF

V gene: TRBV7-9
clone size: NA
J gene: TRBJ1-1
CDR3 protein: CASSPPGTPVSEAFF

V gene: TRBV6-2/TRBV6-3
clone size: NA
J gene: TRBJ1-1
CDR3 protein: CASNWGAYTEAFF

V gene: TRBV15
clone size: few
J gene: TRBJ2-2
CDR3 protein: CATRAGGENTGELFF

V gene: TRBV7-3
clone size: many
J gene: TRBJ2-3
CDR3 protein: CASSLTPGSTDTQYF

V gene: TRBV6-4
clone size: NA
J gene: TRBJ1-1
CDR3 protein: CARLRCSTEAFF

V gene: TRBV14
clone size: few
J gene: TRBJ2-1
CDR3 protein: CASSQGTGFLGSYNEQFF

V gene: TRBV27
clone size: few
J gene: TRBJ2-2
CDR3 protein: CASGLPGELFF

V gene: TRBV2
clone size: NA
J gene: TRBJ2-7
CDR3 protein: CASKTVDSYEQYF

V gene: TRBV20-1
clone size: few
J gene: TRBJ2-1
CDR3 protein: CSARDVRYEQFF

V gene: TRBV7-8
clone size: many
J gene: TRBJ2-5
CDR3 protein: CASSWPRQGGAETQYF

V gene: TRBV20-1
clone size: few
J gene: TRBJ2-1
CDR3 protein: CSARDGDRESYNEQFF

V gene: TRBV3-1
clone size: NA
J gene: TRBJ2-5
CDR3 protein: CASSQDGGRQETQYF

V gene: TRBV7-4
clone size: NA
J gene: TRBJ2-3
CDR3 protein: CASSLGRSDLADTQYF

V gene: TRBV19
clone size: NA
J gene: TRBJ2-2
CDR3 protein: CATTGSTGELFF

V gene: TRBV20-1
clone size: NA
J gene: TRBJ2-3
CDR3 protein: CSAPPGGTTDTQYF

V gene: TRBV27
clone size: NA
J gene: TRBJ2-2
CDR3 protein: CASSFGGTSNTGELFF

V gene: TRBV6-1
clone size: NA
J gene: TRBJ2-3
CDR3 protein: CASSELGLAVRDTQYF

V gene: TRBV7-9
clone size: NA
J gene: TRBJ2-3
CDR3 protein: CASSLDRTYTDTQYF

V gene: TRBV28
clone size: NA
J gene: TRBJ2-1
CDR3 protein: CASRTGTAPFF

V gene: TRBV6-2/TRBV6-3
clone size: NA
J gene: TRBJ2-1
CDR3 protein: CASSFPTSGGHYNEQFF

V gene: TRBV6-2/TRBV6-3
clone size: NA
J gene: TRBJ2-2
CDR3 protein: CASSYSRPAGGPDTGELFF

V gene: TRBV9
clone size: few
J gene: TRBJ2-1
CDR3 protein: CASSVEGGDEQFF

V gene: TRBV28
clone size: NA
J gene: TRBJ1-3
CDR3 protein: CASSLNPSWLSGNTIYF

V gene: TRBV29-1
clone size: few
J gene: TRBJ1-1
CDR3 protein: CSVAIMNTEAFF

V gene: TRBV7-8
clone size: many
J gene: TRBJ2-3
CDR3 protein: CASSLVLPAADTQYF

V gene: TRBV12-3/TRBV12-4
clone size: few
J gene: TRBJ2-7
CDR3 protein: CASSSRSRGDYEQYF

V gene: TRBV7-9
clone size: NA
J gene: TRBJ2-1
CDR3 protein: CASSYEGNEQFF

V gene: TRBV5-5
clone size: NA
J gene: TRBJ2-7
CDR3 protein: CASSFEPGSSYEQYF

V gene: TRBV7-8
clone size: many
J gene: TRBJ2-2
CDR3 protein: CASSLGGQGTGELFF

V gene: TRBV6-1
clone size: NA
J gene: TRBJ1-1
CDR3 protein: CASFSAWLEAFF

V gene: TRBV6-2/TRBV6-3
clone size: NA
J gene: TRBJ1-2
CDR3 protein: CASSYEGNYGYTF

V gene: TRBV6-5
clone size: NA
J gene: TRBJ2-6
CDR3 protein: CASSYGAPGANVLTF

V gene: TRBV7-9
clone size: NA
J gene: TRBJ2-1
CDR3 protein: CASSLGLSEQFF

V gene: TRBV20-1
clone size: NA
J gene: TRBJ2-1
CDR3 protein: CSARGDSLAGDFYNEQFF

V gene: TRBV7-2
clone size: many
J gene: TRBJ2-1
CDR3 protein: CASSKDNPGTSGIQYEQFF

V gene: TRBV6-4
clone size: few
J gene: TRBJ2-1
CDR3 protein: CASSARGGVMYNEQFF

V gene: TRBV4-1
clone size: NA
J gene: TRBJ2-3
CDR3 protein: CASSQVAGTQYF

V gene: TRBV5-6
clone size: NA
J gene: TRBJ1-1
CDR3 protein: CASSPGTASHEAFF

V gene: TRBV6-2/TRBV6-3
clone size: NA
J gene: TRBJ1-2
CDR3 protein: CASSSRGYTF

V gene: TRBV28
clone size: many
J gene: TRBJ2-2
CDR3 protein: CASSRGQLGAGELFF

V gene: TRBV20-1
clone size: NA
J gene: TRBJ1-4
CDR3 protein: CSARDTQGIDLEKLFF

V gene: TRBV19
clone size: NA
J gene: TRBJ2-3
CDR3 protein: CASTTTGEVGDTQYF

V gene: TRBV6-2/TRBV6-3
clone size: many
J gene: TRBJ1-1
CDR3 protein: CATRPGQDYTEAFF

V gene: TRBV7-2
clone size: NA
J gene: TRBJ1-5
CDR3 protein: CASSSGIQPQHF

V gene: TRBV9
clone size: few
J gene: TRBJ2-2
CDR3 protein: CASSVSGGANTGELFF

V gene: TRBV25-1
clone size: NA
J gene: TRBJ1-2
CDR3 protein: CASSEYYVGKTANYGYTF

V gene: TRBV5-8
clone size: NA
J gene: TRBJ2-3
CDR3 protein: CASSPGTDFTDTQYF

V gene: TRBV2
clone size: many
J gene: TRBJ1-5
CDR3 protein: CASTGGINGNQPQHF

V gene: TRBV7-9
clone size: NA
J gene: TRBJ2-7
CDR3 protein: CASSSEERGAYEQYF

V gene: TRBV28
clone size: many
J gene: TRBJ2-7
CDR3 protein: CASTRATRSYEQYF